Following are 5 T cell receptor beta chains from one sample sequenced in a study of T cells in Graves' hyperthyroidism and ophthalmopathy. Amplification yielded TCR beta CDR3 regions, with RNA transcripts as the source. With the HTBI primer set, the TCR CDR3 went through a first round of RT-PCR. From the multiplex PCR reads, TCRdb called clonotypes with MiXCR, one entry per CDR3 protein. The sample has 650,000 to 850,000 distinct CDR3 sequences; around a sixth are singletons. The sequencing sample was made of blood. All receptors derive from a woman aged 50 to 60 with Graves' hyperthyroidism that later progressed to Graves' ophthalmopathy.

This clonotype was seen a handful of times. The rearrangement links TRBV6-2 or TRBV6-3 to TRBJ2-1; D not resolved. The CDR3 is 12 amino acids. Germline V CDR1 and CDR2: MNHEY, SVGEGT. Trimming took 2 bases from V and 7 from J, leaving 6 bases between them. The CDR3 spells CASSYPANEQFF. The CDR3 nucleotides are TGTGCCAGCAGTTACCCCGCAAATGAGCAGTTCTTC.

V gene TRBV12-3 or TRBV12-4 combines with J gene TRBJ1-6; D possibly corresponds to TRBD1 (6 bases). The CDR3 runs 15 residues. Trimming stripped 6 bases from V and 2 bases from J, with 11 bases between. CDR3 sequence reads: CASRKDSTYNSPLHF. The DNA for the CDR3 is TGTGCCAGCAGAAAGGACAGCACCTATAATTCACCCCTCCACTTT.

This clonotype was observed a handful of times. CDR3 loop: CASSYQWGGGQPQHF. The CDR3 coding sequence is TGTGCCAGCAGTTACCAATGGGGAGGTGGTCAGCCCCAGCATTTT. The chain uses TRBV6-5 and TRBJ1-5; D uncertain. V was pared by 2 bases and J by 6 bases, with 14 bases between. This CDR3 spans 15 amino acids. The germline CDR1 and CDR2 sequences are MNHEY and SVGAGI.

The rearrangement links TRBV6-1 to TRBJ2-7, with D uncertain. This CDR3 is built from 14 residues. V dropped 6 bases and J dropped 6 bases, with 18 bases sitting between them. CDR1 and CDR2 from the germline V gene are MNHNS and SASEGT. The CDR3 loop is CASSLSFPSIEQYF. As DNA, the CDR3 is TGTGCCAGCAGCCTCTCCTTCCCCTCCATCGAGCAGTACTTC.

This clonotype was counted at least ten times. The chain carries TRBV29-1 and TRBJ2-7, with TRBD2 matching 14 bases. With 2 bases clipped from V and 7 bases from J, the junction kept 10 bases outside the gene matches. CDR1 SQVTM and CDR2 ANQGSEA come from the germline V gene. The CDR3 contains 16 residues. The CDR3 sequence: CSVEHPTSGGAHEQYF. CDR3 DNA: TGCAGCGTTGAACACCCGACTAGCGGGGGGGCCCATGAGCAGTACTTC.